This TCR beta chain was recovered during a study of blood T cell repertoires in COVID-19 (dated by TCRdb to the early 2020s). Regarding the complete study: Samples covering the acute and convalescent phases of COVID-19 were provided by collaborators in the United States, Italy and Spain. The prospective study material was composed of cDNA or gDNA derived from T cells, B-cell-depleted T cells, or PBMCs. Subjects who had been exposed to COVID-19, were actively infected with it, or had recovered from it provided the deeply sampled blood TCRbeta repertoires that made up the dataset. A freely available public database, intended as a resource for researchers studying the immune response to SARS-CoV-2, is where the repertoires were released. The samples were drawn from two sources: the first 160 participants of the ongoing ImmuneRACE study, and approximately 1,300 subjects contributed by 6 global collaborators. Sample metadata almost always included a de-identified subject ID, COVID-19 status, age in years and sex. HLA class I and class II types, where available, came from metadata supplied by the sample provider rather than from assay-based typing. What the work shows at the level of the full study, not this receptor alone: The quantity of clinical and demographic metadata differed by source and by participant and was supplied without curation.

Per the germline V gene, MNHEY is the CDR1 and SVGAGI is the CDR2. The CDR3 contains 12 residues when both ends are counted. TCRbeta CDR3 regions were amplified from genomic DNA by means of the immunoSEQ Assay, a bias-controlled multiplex PCR. As for the original processing: The number of nucleated cells in each sample was estimated from the amplification of reference gene primers within the assay. To quantify the absolute abundance of each unique TCRbeta CDR3 rearrangement, sequence reads were collapsed and filtered. For each sample, productive Simpson clonality was calculated as the square root of Simpson's diversity index over productive rearrangements. TCRdb carries this immuneACCESS record with in-frame sequences only. Its versions omit some clonotypes, under half of them owing to an unresolved V gene in the studies checked, with the rest unexplained. That table gives V, J and clone size, and the DNA gave D and trimming. The sample table lists around 160,000 clones, 70% to 90% of them with a count of one. In total, the top ten clones hold around 8% of the sample.

One collaborating source in Seattle enrolled patients while the patients were actively infected and followed the patients over time throughout the course of disease. Each collaborating institution followed its own protocols to collect whole blood in K2EDTA tubes. For TCRbeta analysis, collaborators shipped samples as frozen whole blood, isolated PBMCs, or DNA extracted from either of those sample types. Concerning this clone: What this receptor recognizes is not known. This likely comes from a read error, as the CDR3 has no conserved phenylalanine or tryptophan at its end. The limits of the CDR3 on the DNA are not certain, so only TCRdb's listed CDR3 is given.

Sequencing used peripheral blood. The TCR originated in a woman aged 55-75 years with COVID-19, enrolled during active disease. The rearrangement joined TRBV6-5 to TRBJ1-2. CDR3 region: CASRSGISPLVV.